This T cell receptor beta chain was retrieved from a study of OX40 agonist ivuxolimab in advanced cancers. Some background on the complete study: Ivuxolimab, which targeted the costimulatory receptor OX40 (CD134), was an agonistic, fully human IgG2 monoclonal antibody. Of the 50 to 55 dose-escalation patients, hepatocellular carcinoma was present in around 20, melanoma in roughly 15, renal cell carcinoma in 9 and head and neck cancer in 9. Patients were allowed to have had prior anti-PD-1, anti-PD-L1 or anti-CTLA-4 therapy, and 40% of the dose-escalation patients had previously received checkpoint inhibitors. The purpose of peripheral TCRbeta sequencing was to test whether ivuxolimab changed TCR sequence diversity and led to clonal T-cell expansion. A male proportion of almost 85% and a mean age of approximately 60 years, ranging from about 23 to 90, were recorded for the dose-escalation cohort. Intravenous ivuxolimab was administered to patients every 2 weeks at six dose levels: 0.01, 0.1, 0.3, 1.5, 3 and 10 mg/kg. Partial responses were achieved by three dose-escalation patients, of whom one had hepatocellular carcinoma and two had cutaneous melanoma. The paper covers the monotherapy dose-escalation part of the phase I ivuxolimab trial, which included N ≈ 57 patients.

Patients with autoimmune disease history or receiving systemic immunosuppression were excluded from the trial. Peripheral blood for TCR sequencing was drawn from every dose cohort at baseline, at cycle 4 day 1 and at cycle 7 day 1. The samples were taken from a phase I, first-in-human, multicenter, open-label dose-escalation trial of ivuxolimab. The trial enrolled adults with locally advanced or metastatic head and neck squamous cell, hepatocellular, melanoma or renal cell carcinoma. Before TCR sequencing, CD4+ T cells and CD8+ T cells were sorted from peripheral blood as separate populations. The investigation overall reported the following: Low levels of normalized T-cell clonal expansion were also seen in some nonresponding patients. The antigen specificity of the clonally expanded peripheral T cells was not determined. At doses of 0.1 to 3.0 mg/kg, clonal expansion of both CD4+ and CD8+ T cells in blood was seen between baseline and week 6. After ivuxolimab, CD8+ T cells had more expanded clones than CD4+ T cells on average. Partial responders in the 0.1-3.0 mg/kg groups had among the lowest normalized peripheral clonal expansion, especially among CD8+ T cells.

Regarding this clone: This receptor's antigen is unknown. No clone much larger than this one lies a single base away; base qualities are absent.

To sequence the TCRbeta CDR3 region, genomic DNA was isolated from the sorted cells. TCRbeta CDR3 regions were sequenced using the immunoSEQ Assay. TCRdb took this table from immuneACCESS and kept in-frame rearrangements with V and J called. Such tables lack part of the clones; where checked against another copy, unresolved V genes explain under half of the gap, and the rest is unexplained. The sample data list roughly 75,000 clones, and approximately 90% of these were observed just once. The top ten clonotypes cover roughly 6.5% of the sample. This receptor was identified in an adult with an advanced solid tumor such as melanoma, head and neck, liver or kidney cancer. The sample here was CD4+ or CD8+ T cells sorted from blood, taken in a trial of the OX40 agonist ivuxolimab.

The encoded CDR3 is CASRLQGYTEAFF. The DNA sequence is TGTGCCAGCAGATTGCAGGGGTACACTGAAGCTTTCTTT. The rearrangement joined TRBV7-9 to TRBJ1-1, with a tentative D gene TRBD1 over 6 matching bases. V and J are truncated by 6 bases and 3 bases respectively, leaving an intervening sequence of 11 bases. For CDR1 and CDR2, the germline V gene (reference sequence) lists SEHNR and FQNEAQ. The CDR3 runs 13 residues from the cysteine to the phenylalanine. This entry keeps only the CDR3 DNA: 39 bases, framed from base 1.